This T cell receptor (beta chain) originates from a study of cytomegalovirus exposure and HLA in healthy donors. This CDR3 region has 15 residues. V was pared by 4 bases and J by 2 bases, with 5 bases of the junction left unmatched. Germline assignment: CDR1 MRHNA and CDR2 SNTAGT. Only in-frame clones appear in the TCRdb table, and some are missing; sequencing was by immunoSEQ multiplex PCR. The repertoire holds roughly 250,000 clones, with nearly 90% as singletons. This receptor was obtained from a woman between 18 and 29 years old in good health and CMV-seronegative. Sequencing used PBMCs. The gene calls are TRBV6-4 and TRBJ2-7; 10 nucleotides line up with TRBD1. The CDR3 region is CASSGFGQGAYEQYV. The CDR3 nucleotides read TGTGCCAGCAGTGGATTTGGACAGGGGGCCTACGAGCAGTACGTC.